One and the same sample provided the 25 T cell receptor beta chains below, sequenced in a study of early T cells in non-severe SARS-CoV-2 infection. Via MiXCR, TCRdb re-called the 5' RACE reads, giving one row per CDR3 protein. The sample includes tens of thousands of distinct CDR3 sequences, approximately 12% of them seen just once. Specimen: whole blood, collected at baseline. These TCRs come from an adult who was a healthcare worker with PCR-confirmed SARS-CoV-2 infection or an uninfected control (not recorded which).

Worth noting for this clonotype: One end of the junction varies from germline; a read error may be responsible. The V call is TRBV4-1, the J call TRBJ2-2; the D call may be TRBD1 or TRBD2 (5 bases each). CDR1 is MGHRA, CDR2 YSYEKL, per germline. CDR3 length: 16 residues. The CDR3 nucleotides are TGCGCCAGCAGCCAGGGACGGACTTCAGGGCCCGGGGAGCTTTTTTTT. It specifies CASSQGRTSGPGELFF.

This clonotype was seen only a few times. As DNA, the CDR3 is TGTGCCAGCAGCTTAGGTTGGCTAAATGAGCAGTTCTTC. Translation gives CASSLGWLNEQFF. The gene calls are TRBV11-2 and TRBJ2-1; D not resolved. Trimming cost V 1 base and J 7 bases, with 8 bases left between them. Germline-derived CDR1 and CDR2 are SGHAT and FQNNGV. The CDR3 has 13 amino acids.

CDR3 bases: TGCGCCAGCAGCGGGACAGGGGGAAAAGAGACCCAGTACTTC. Translation gives CASSGTGGKETQYF. The genes are TRBV5-1 and TRBJ2-5; 11 bases fit TRBD1. The CDR3 length is 14 residues. V lost 4 bases and J lost 3; bases outside the gene matches: 2. The germline gives CDR1 SGHRS, CDR2 YFSETQ.

This clonotype was counted a few times. This chain uses TRBV28 with TRBJ1-4; a weak D match, TRBD1 (6 bases). CDR1 and CDR2 (germline): MDHEN, SYDVKM. V was shortened by 0 bases and J by 3 bases, with 8 bases between the two germline ends. The CDR3 loop spans 15 amino acids. This CDR3 is CASSLWDSSNEKLFF. CDR3 bases: TGTGCCAGCAGTTTATGGGACAGTTCTAATGAAAAACTGTTTTTT. The full variable domain, rest sourced from reference TRBV28 and TRBJ1-4, is DVKVTQSSRYLVKRTGEKVFLECVQDMDHENMFWYRQDPGLGLRLIYFSYDVKMKEKGDIPEGYSVSREKKERFSLILESASTNQTSMYLCASSLWDSSNEKLFFGSGTQLSVL.

V gene TRBV3-1 combines with J gene TRBJ2-1; D not resolved. The V end lost 1 base, the J end lost 0 bases, and 7 bases lay between the germline ends. CDR3 size: 15 residues. Per the germline V gene, CDR1 is LGHDT and CDR2 is YNNKEL (reference sequence). CDR3 coding DNA: TGTGCCAGCAGCCAAGGGCTTCACTCCTACAATGAGCAGTTCTTC. Translating gives CASSQGLHSYNEQFF.

This clonotype was seen a handful of times. V is TRBV5-1 and J is TRBJ1-4; no reliable D call. Per germline, CDR1 SGHRS and CDR2 YFSETQ. CDR3 length equals 13 residues. V was pared by 4 bases and J by 0 bases, with 4 bases between. The CDR3 spells CASSPTTNEKLFF. CDR3 nucleotide sequence: TGCGCCAGCAGCCCTACAACTAATGAAAAACTGTTTTTT.

This clonotype was seen more than once but under ten times. The chain is built from TRBV9 and TRBJ1-1; D is undetermined. The CDR3 totals 12 residues. Germline-derived CDR1 and CDR2 are SGDLS and YYNGEE. With 5 bases removed from V and 1 base from J, the gap between germline ends came to 6 bases. In DNA form, the CDR3 reads TGTGCCAGCAGGGCAGGGAACACTGAAGCTTTCTTT. Amino acids: CASRAGNTEAFF.

The V call is TRBV12-3 or TRBV12-4, the J call TRBJ2-1; 7 bases are a match to TRBD2. The CDR3 runs 17 residues. After removal of 3 bases from V and 5 bases from J, the junction contained 13 bases not matched to a gene. CDR3 sequence reads: CASSFRVREMGNNEQFF. CDR3 DNA: TGTGCCAGCAGTTTTCGGGTGCGGGAGATGGGGAACAATGAGCAGTTCTTC.

This clonotype was detected many times. V gene TRBV6-6 combines with J gene TRBJ2-7; D uncertain. The length of the CDR3 is 13 residues. V was cut by 11 bases and J by 5 bases, with 19 bases left in between. Per germline, CDR1 MNHNY and CDR2 SVGAGI (reference sequence). The DNA for the CDR3 is TGTGCCGCCCGAGACCCCCTCGACCACGAGCAGTACTTC. Amino acids: CAARDPLDHEQYF.

This clonotype was picked up a small number of times. This chain uses TRBV24-1 with TRBJ2-1; TRBD2 agrees at 10 bases. V lost 3 bases and J lost 0; bases outside the gene matches: 10. The germline CDR1 and CDR2 sequences are KGHDR and SFDVKD. The CDR3 is 19 amino acids. CDR3 sequence: CATSDPKLAGPYSYNEQFF. The CDR3 DNA reads TGTGCCACCAGTGATCCGAAACTAGCGGGACCGTACTCCTACAATGAGCAGTTCTTC.

The V call is TRBV3-1, the J call TRBJ2-7; no definite D call. The germline V gene encodes CDR1 LGHDT and CDR2 YNNKEL (reference sequence). V was cut by 0 bases and J by 0 bases, with 9 bases left in between. This CDR3 is built from 15 residues. The CDR3 sequence: CASSQDLRSSYEQYF. In nucleotides, the CDR3 is TGTGCCAGCAGCCAAGATTTGCGGAGCTCCTACGAGCAGTACTTC.

The rearrangement uses TRBV5-1 and TRBJ2-7, with D possibly TRBD1 on 6 matching bases. The ends were cut back, 0 bases at V and 2 bases at J, with 12 bases in the middle. The CDR3 runs to 15 residues. CDR1 is SGHRS, CDR2 YFSETQ, per germline. CDR3 region: CASSLVSGTTYEQYF. Written as DNA, the CDR3 is TGCGCCAGCAGCTTGGTGTCAGGGACAACCTACGAGCAGTACTTC. The whole variable domain, filled in from reference TRBV5-1 and TRBJ2-7, reads KAGVTQTPRYLIKTRGQQVTLSCSPISGHRSVSWYQQTPGQGLQFLFEYFSETQRNKGNFPGRFSGRQFSNSRSEMNVSTLELGDSALYLCASSLVSGTTYEQYFGPGTRLTVT.

This clonotype came up a few times. The V call is TRBV10-3, the J call TRBJ2-3, with 7 bases lining up with TRBD1. With 3 bases clipped from V and 6 bases from J, the junction kept 6 bases outside the gene matches. The CDR3 is 14 amino acids. The germline V gene has CDR1 ENHRY and CDR2 SYGVKD. CDR3 loop: CAISERQGEDTQYF. In DNA form, the CDR3 reads TGTGCCATCAGTGAACGACAGGGTGAGGATACGCAGTATTTT.

The rearrangement joins TRBV19 to TRBJ2-2; D is ambiguous. The V gene's germline CDR1 is LNHDA and CDR2 SQIVND (reference sequence). The CDR3 spans 13 residues. V was shortened by 2 bases and J by 5 bases, with 6 bases between the two germline ends. The CDR3 sequence: CASSIPPTGELFF. The CDR3 bases are TGTGCCAGTAGTATACCCCCTACCGGGGAGCTGTTTTTT.

This clonotype appeared many times. The rearrangement links TRBV5-6 to TRBJ1-5; perhaps TRBD1 as D (5 bases). Trimming left V 4 bases short and J 0 bases short, with 17 bases between. This CDR3 region has 17 residues. Germline loops: CDR1 SGHDT, CDR2 YYEEEE. CDR3 nucleotide sequence: TGTGCCAGCAGCCTATGGGACGGTTCGAATAGCAATCAGCCCCAGCATTTT. Encoded protein: CASSLWDGSNSNQPQHF. Complete variable domain (other parts from reference TRBV5-6 and TRBJ1-5): DAGVTQSPTHLIKTRGQQVTLRCSPKSGHDTVSWYQQALGQGPQFIFQYYEEEERQRGNFPDRFSGHQFPNYSSELNVNALLLGDSALYLCASSLWDGSNSNQPQHFGDGTRLSIL.

The rearrangement uses TRBV5-1 and TRBJ2-3; D uncertain. The CDR3 runs 15 residues. Germline CDR1 is SGHRS and CDR2 is YFSETQ. V was pared by 0 bases and J by 0 bases, with 8 bases between. For the CDR3, the DNA is TGCGCCAGCAGCTTGGCCGTCGTGAGCACAGATACGCAGTATTTT. Translation gives CASSLAVVSTDTQYF.

This chain connects TRBV3-1 to TRBJ2-6, with D hard to call. The V end was cut by 1 base, the J end by 0 bases, with 13 bases between. Germline values: CDR1 LGHDT, CDR2 YNNKEL (reference sequence). This CDR3 comprises 18 residues. The CDR3 DNA sequence: TGTGCCAGCAGCCAAGGTGACCGTACCCCCTCTGGGGCCAACGTCCTGACTTTC. Residues: CASSQGDRTPSGANVLTF.

This clonotype was detected many times. The chain has TRBV3-1 and TRBJ1-1; no definite D call. Germline V gene data show CDR1 as LGHDT and CDR2 as YNNKEL (reference sequence). V lost 1 base to trimming and J lost 0 bases, with 6 bases between them. There are 14 residues in the CDR3. CDR3 in amino acids: CASSQVGLNTEAFF. CDR3 DNA: TGTGCCAGCAGCCAAGTCGGGCTGAACACTGAAGCTTTCTTT.

Only a few counts were recorded for this clonotype. The chain has TRBV12-3 or TRBV12-4 and TRBJ2-1; perhaps D is TRBD1 or TRBD2 (5 bases each). CDR3 size: 12 residues. V lost 6 bases, J lost 9 bases, and 12 bases lay in between. In DNA, the CDR3 is TGTGCCAGCAGGCCCGGGGCAGGTGAGCAGTTCTTC. Its protein product is CASRPGAGEQFF.

This clonotype showed up just a few times. The rearrangement joins TRBV6-6 to TRBJ1-4, with D unresolved. The CDR3 runs 16 residues. CDR1 is MNHNY and CDR2 is SVGAGI in the germline V gene (reference sequence). V was trimmed by 0 bases and J by 1 base, leaving 9 bases between them. CDR3 DNA: TGTGCCAGCAGTTACTCGATGGGAGGAACTAATGAAAAACTGTTTTTT. This gives the protein CASSYSMGGTNEKLFF.

In its sample, this clonotype was seen a few times. The chain joins TRBV9 to TRBJ2-6; D gene unclear. Trimming took off 4 bases at V and 0 bases at J, with 8 bases between the two ends. The germline CDR1 and CDR2 sequences are SGDLS and YYNGEE. The CDR3 totals 15 residues. This CDR3 is CASSFSLSGANVLTF. CDR3 sequence (DNA): TGTGCCAGCAGCTTTAGCCTCTCTGGGGCCAACGTCCTGACTTTC.

The chain carries TRBV7-2 and TRBJ2-3; D gene uncertain. This CDR3 is built from 14 residues. CDR1 and CDR2 (germline): SGHTA, FQGNSA. V dropped 1 base and J dropped 0 bases, with 5 bases sitting between them. CDR3 in amino acids: CASSLVGSTDTQYF. The DNA for the CDR3 is TGTGCCAGCAGCTTAGTAGGCAGCACAGATACGCAGTATTTT.

This clonotype has a handful of counts. This chain uses TRBV7-9 with TRBJ2-3; 10 bases match TRBD1. The V gene's germline CDR1 is SEHNR and CDR2 FQNEAQ (reference sequence). The CDR3 runs to 18 residues. The V segment lost 5 bases and the J segment 3 bases; nucleotides outside the gene matches: 14. This CDR3 reads CASSPEPRDRGTTDTQYF. The CDR3 nucleotides read TGTGCCAGCAGCCCGGAGCCTAGGGACAGGGGAACGACAGATACGCAGTATTTT.

The V gene is TRBV7-9, the J gene TRBJ1-4; 8 bases fit TRBD1. Germline-derived CDR1 and CDR2 are SEHNR and FQNEAQ (reference sequence). The ends lost 6 bases at V and 3 bases at J; junction bases unmatched: 6. CDR3 length: 15 residues. CDR3 sequence: CASRPGGSANEKLFF. The CDR3 DNA sequence: TGTGCCAGCAGACCAGGGGGCTCGGCTAATGAAAAACTGTTTTTT.

There are a few counts of this clonotype. The V call is TRBV10-3, the J call TRBJ2-6; 11 bases line up with TRBD2. This CDR3 contains 17 residues. Germline V gene data show CDR1 as ENHRY and CDR2 as SYGVKD. The V segment lost 3 bases and the J segment 0 bases; nucleotides outside the gene matches: 1. The CDR3 region has the DNA TGTGCCATCAGTGACACTAGCGGGGGCTCTGGGGCCAACGTCCTGACTTTC. The encoded protein is CAISDTSGGSGANVLTF.